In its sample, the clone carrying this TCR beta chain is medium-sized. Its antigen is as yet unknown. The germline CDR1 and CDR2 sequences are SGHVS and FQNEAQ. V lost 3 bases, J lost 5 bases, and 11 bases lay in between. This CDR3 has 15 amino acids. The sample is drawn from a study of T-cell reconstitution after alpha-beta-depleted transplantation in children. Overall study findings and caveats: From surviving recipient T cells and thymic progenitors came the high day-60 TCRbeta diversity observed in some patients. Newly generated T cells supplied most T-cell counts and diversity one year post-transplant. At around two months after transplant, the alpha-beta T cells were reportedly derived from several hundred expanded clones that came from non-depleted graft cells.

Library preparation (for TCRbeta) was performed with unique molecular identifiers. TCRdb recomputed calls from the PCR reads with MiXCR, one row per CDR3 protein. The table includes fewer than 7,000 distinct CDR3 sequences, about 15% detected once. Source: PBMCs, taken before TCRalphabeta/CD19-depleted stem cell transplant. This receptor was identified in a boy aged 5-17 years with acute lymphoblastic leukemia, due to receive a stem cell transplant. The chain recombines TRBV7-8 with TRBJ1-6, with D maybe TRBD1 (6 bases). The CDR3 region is CASSFSAGDNSPLHF. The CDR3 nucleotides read TGTGCCAGCAGCTTTTCCGCAGGGGATAATTCACCCCTCCACTTT.